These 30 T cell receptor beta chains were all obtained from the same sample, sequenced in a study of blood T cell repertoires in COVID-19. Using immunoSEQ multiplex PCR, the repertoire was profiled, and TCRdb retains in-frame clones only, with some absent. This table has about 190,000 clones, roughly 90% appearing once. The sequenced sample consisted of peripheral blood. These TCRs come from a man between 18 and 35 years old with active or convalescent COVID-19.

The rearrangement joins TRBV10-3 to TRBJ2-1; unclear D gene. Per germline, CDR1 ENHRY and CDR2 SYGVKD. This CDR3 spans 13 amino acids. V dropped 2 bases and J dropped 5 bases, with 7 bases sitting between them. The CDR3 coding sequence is TGTGCCATCAGTGAGCGGCAGGACAATGAGCAGTTCTTC. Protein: CAISERQDNEQFF.

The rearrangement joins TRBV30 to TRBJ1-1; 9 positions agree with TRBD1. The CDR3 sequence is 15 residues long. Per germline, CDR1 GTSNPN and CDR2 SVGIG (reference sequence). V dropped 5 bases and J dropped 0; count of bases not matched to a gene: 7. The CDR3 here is CAWATGGPLNTEAFF. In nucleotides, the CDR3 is TGTGCCTGGGCCACAGGGGGCCCTCTGAACACTGAAGCTTTCTTT.

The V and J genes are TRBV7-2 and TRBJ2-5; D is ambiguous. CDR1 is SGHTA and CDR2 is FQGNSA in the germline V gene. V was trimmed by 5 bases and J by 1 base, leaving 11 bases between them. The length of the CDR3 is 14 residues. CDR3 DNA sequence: TGTGCCAGCAGCCTAAGTCCCCCCCAAGAGACCCAGTACTTC. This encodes CASSLSPPQETQYF. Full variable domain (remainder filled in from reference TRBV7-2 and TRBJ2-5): GAGVSQSPSNKVTEKGKDVELRCDPISGHTALYWYRQSLGQGLEFLIYFQGNSAPDKSGLPSDRFSAERTGGSVSTLTIQRTQQEDSAVYLCASSLSPPQETQYFGPGTRLLVL.

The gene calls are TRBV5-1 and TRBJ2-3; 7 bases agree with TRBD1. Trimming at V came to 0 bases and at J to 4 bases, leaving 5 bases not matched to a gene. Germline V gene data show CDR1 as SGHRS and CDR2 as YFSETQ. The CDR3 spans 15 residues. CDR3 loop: CASSLEGQSADTQYF. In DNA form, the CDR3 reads TGCGCCAGCAGCTTGGAGGGACAGTCGGCAGATACGCAGTATTTT.

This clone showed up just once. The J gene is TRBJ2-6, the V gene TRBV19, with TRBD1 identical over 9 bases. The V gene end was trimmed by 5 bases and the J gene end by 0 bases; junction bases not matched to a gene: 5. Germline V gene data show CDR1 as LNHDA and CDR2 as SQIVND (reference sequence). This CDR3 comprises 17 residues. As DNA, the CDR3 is TGTGCCAGTAGTTACAGGGGGCAAAACTCTGGGGCCAACGTCCTGACTTTC. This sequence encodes CASSYRGQNSGANVLTF.

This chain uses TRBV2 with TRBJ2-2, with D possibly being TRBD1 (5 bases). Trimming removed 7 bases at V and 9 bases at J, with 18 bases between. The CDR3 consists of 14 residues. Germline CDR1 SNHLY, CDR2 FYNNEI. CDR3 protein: CASTQGRAGRELFF. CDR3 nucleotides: TGTGCCAGCACCCAGGGCAGGGCAGGCCGGGAGCTGTTTTTT.

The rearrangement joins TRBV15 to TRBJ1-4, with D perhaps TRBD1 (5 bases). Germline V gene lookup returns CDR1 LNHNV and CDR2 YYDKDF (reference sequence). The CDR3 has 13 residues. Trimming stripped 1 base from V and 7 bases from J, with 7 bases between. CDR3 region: CATSRVRGEKLFF. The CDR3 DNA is TGTGCCACCAGCAGAGTAAGGGGTGAAAAACTGTTTTTT.

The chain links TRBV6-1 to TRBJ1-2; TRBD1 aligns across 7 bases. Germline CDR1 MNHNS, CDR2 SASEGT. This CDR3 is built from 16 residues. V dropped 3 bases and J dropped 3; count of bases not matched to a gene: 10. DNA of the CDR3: TGTGCCAGCAGTGACCCGGGACAGAAACAACACTATGGCTACACCTTC. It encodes CASSDPGQKQHYGYTF.

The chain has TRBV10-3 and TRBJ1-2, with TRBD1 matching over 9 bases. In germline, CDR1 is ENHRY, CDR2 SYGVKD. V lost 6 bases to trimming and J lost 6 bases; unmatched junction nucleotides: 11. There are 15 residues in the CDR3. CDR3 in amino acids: CAISLGQGHSNGYTF. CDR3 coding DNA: TGTGCCATCAGCCTCGGACAGGGGCATAGTAATGGCTACACCTTC.

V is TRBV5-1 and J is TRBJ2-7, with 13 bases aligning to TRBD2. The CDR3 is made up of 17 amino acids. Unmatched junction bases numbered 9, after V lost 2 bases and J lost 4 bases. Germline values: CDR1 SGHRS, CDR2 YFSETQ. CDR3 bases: TGCGCCAGCAGCTTTGGGACTAGCGGGGAGAATTTGTACGAGCAGTACTTC. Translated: CASSFGTSGENLYEQYF. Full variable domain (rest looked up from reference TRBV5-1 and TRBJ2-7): KAGVTQTPRYLIKTRGQQVTLSCSPISGHRSVSWYQQTPGQGLQFLFEYFSETQRNKGNFPGRFSGRQFSNSRSEMNVSTLELGDSALYLCASSFGTSGENLYEQYFGPGTRLTVT.

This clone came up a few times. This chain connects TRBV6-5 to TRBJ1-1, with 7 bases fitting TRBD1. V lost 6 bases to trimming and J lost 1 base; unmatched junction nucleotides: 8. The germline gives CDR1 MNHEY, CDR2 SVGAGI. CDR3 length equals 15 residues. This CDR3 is CASRPGQAGNTEAFF. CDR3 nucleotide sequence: TGTGCCAGCAGGCCCGGACAGGCGGGGAACACTGAAGCTTTCTTT.

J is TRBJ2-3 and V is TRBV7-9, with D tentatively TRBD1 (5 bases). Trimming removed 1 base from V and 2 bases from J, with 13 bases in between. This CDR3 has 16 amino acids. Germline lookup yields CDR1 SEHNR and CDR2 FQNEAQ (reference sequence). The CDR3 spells CASSLGGRRYTDTQYF. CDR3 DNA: TGTGCCAGCAGCTTAGGGGGCAGGCGATACACAGATACGCAGTATTTT. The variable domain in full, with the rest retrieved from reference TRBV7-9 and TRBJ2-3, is DTGVSQNPRHKITKRGQNVTFRCDPISEHNRLYWYRQTLGQGPEFLTYFQNEAQLEKSRLLSDRFSAERPKGSFSTLEIQRTEQGDSAMYLCASSLGGRRYTDTQYFGPGTRLTVL.

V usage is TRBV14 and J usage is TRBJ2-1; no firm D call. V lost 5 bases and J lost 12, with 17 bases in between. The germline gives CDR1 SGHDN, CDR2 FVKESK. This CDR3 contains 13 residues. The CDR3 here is CASSYPGVLRQFF. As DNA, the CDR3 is TGTGCCAGCAGCTATCCCGGAGTCCTTAGGCAGTTCTTC.

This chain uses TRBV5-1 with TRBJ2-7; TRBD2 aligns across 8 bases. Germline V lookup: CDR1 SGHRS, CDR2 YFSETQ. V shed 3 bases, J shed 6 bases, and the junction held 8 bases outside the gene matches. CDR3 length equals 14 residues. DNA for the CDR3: TGCGCCAGCAGCTCAGCGGGAGTCTCCCCCGAGCAGTACTTC. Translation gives CASSSAGVSPEQYF.

CDR3 amino acids: CSARGGVEQYF. The CDR3 coding sequence is TGCAGTGCCCGGGGCGGGGTCGAGCAGTACTTC. The chain has TRBV20-1 and TRBJ2-7; maybe TRBD2 (6 bases). V dropped 6 bases and J dropped 6 bases, with 12 bases sitting between them. This CDR3 has 11 residues. Germline CDR1 reads DFQATT; CDR2 reads SNEGSKA (reference sequence).

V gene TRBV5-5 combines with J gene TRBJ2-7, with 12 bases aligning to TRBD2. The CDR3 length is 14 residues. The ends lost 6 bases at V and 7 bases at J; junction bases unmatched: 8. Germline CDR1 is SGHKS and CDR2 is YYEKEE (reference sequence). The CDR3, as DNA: TGTGCCAGCACTCCTAGCGGGAGGGCCGGGGAGCAGTACTTC. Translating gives CASTPSGRAGEQYF. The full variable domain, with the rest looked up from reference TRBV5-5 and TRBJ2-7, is DAGVTQSPTHLIKTRGQQVTLRCSPISGHKSVSWYQQVLGQGPQFIFQYYEKEERGRGNFPDRFSARQFPNYSSELNVNALLLGDSALYLCASTPSGRAGEQYFGPGTRLTVT.

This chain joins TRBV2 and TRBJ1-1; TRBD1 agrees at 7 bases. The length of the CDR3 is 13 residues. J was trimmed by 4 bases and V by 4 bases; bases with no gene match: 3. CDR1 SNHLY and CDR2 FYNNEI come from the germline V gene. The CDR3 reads CASSGSGGTEAFF. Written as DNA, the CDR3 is TGTGCCAGCAGTGGTTCAGGGGGCACTGAAGCTTTCTTT.

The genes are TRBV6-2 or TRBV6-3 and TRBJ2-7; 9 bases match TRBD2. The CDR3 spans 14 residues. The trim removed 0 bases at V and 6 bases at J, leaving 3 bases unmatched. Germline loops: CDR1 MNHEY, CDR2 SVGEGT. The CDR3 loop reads CASSYSAGGAEQYF. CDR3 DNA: TGTGCCAGCAGTTACTCGGCGGGAGGGGCCGAGCAGTACTTC.

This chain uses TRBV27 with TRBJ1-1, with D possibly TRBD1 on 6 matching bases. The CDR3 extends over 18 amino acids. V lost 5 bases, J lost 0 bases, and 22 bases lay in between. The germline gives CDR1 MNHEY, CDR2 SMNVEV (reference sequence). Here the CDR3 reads CASSQRGQLYPMNTEAFF. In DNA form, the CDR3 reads TGTGCCAGCAGTCAACGCGGACAGCTCTACCCAATGAACACTGAAGCTTTCTTT.

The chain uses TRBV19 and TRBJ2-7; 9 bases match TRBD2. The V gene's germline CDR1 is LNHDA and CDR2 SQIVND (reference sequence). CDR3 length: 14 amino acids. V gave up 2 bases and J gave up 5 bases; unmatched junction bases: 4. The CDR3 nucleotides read TGTGCCAGTAGTATATCAGCGGGAGGAAACGAGCAGTACTTC. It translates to CASSISAGGNEQYF. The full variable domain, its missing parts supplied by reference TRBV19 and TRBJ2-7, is DGGITQSPKYLFRKEGQNVTLSCEQNLNHDAMYWYRQDPGQGLRLIYYSQIVNDFQKGDIAEGYSVSREKKESFPLTVTSAQKNPTAFYLCASSISAGGNEQYFGPGTRLTVT.

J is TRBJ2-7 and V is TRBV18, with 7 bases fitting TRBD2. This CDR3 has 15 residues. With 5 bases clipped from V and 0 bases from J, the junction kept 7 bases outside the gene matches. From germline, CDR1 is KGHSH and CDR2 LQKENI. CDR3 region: CASSAQRESSYEQYF. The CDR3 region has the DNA TGTGCCAGCTCAGCGCAGCGGGAAAGCTCCTACGAGCAGTACTTC.

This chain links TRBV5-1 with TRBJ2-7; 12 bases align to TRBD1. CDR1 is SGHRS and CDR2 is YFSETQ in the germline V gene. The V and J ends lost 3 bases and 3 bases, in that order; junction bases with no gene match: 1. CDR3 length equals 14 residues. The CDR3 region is CASSWDRGLYEQYF. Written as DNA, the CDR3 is TGCGCCAGCAGCTGGGACAGGGGGCTCTACGAGCAGTACTTC.

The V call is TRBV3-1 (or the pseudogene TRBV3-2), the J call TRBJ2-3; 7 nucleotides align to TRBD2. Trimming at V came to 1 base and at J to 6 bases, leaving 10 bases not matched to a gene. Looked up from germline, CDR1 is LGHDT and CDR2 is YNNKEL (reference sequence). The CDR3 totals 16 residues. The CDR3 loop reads CASSQAAGDGMDTQYF. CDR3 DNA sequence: TGTGCCAGCAGCCAAGCCGCGGGGGACGGTATGGATACGCAGTATTTT.

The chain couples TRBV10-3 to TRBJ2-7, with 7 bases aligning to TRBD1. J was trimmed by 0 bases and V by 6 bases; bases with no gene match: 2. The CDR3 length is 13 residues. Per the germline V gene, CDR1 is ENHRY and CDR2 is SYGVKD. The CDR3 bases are TGTGCCATCAGGGGACAGAGCTCCTACGAGCAGTACTTC. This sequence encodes CAIRGQSSYEQYF.

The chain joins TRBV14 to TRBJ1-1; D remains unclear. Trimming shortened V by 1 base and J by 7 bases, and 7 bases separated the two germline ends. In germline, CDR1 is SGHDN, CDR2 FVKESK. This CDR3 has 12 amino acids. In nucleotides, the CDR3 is TGTGCCAGCAGCCAAGTCGGGTTTGAAGCTTTCTTT. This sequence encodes CASSQVGFEAFF. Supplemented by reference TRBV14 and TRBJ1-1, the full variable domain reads EAGVTQFPSHSVIEKGQTVTLRCDPISGHDNLYWYRRVMGKEIKFLLHFVKESKQDESGMPNNRFLAERTGGTYSTLKVQPAELEDSGVYFCASSQVGFEAFFGQGTRLTVV.

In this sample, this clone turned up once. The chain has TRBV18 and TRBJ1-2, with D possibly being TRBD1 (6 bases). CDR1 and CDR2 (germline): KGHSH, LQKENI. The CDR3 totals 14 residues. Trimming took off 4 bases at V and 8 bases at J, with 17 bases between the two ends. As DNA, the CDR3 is TGTGCCAGCTCACTCAGCGGGGGCGCGGCCGGCTACACCTTC. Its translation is CASSLSGGAAGYTF.

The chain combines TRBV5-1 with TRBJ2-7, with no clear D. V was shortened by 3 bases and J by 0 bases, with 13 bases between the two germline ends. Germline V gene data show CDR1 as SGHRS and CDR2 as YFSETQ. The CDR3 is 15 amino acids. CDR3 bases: TGCGCCAGCAGCTCCGGTATCGGCGGCTCCTACGAGCAGTACTTC. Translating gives CASSSGIGGSYEQYF.

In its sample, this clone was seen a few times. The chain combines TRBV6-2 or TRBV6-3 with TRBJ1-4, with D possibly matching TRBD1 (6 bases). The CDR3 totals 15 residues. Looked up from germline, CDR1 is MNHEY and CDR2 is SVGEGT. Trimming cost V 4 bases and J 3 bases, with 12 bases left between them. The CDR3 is CASSSTRGANEKLFF. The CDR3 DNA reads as TGTGCCAGCAGTTCCACCAGGGGAGCTAATGAAAAACTGTTTTTT.

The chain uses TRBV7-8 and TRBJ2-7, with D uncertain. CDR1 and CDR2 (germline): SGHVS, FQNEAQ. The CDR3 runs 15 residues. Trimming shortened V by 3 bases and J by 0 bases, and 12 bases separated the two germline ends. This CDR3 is CASSFPTRSSYEQYF. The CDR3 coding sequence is TGTGCCAGCAGCTTTCCCACAAGGAGCTCCTACGAGCAGTACTTC.

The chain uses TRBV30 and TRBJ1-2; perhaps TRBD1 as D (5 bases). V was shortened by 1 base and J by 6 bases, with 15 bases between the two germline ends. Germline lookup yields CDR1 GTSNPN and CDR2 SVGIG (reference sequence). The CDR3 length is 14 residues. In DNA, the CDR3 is TGTGCCTGGAGTGCTAGACAGCCGAGAAATGGCTACACCTTC. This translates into CAWSARQPRNGYTF.